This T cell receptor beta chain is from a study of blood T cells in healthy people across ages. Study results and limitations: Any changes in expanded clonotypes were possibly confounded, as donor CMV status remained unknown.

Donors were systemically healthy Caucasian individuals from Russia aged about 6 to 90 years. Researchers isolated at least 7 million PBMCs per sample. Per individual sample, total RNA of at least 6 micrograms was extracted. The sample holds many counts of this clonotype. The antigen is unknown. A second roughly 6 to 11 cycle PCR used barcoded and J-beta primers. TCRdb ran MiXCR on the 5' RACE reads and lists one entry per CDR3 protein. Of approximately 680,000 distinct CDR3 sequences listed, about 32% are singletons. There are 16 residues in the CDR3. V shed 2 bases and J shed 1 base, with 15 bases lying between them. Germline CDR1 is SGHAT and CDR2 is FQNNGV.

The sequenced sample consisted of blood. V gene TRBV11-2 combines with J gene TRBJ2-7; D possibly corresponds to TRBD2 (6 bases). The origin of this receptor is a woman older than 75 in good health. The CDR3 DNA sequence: TGTGCCAGCAGCTTATCGGCGGGGCTTCTGTCCTACGAGCAGTACTTC. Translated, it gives CASSLSAGLLSYEQYF.